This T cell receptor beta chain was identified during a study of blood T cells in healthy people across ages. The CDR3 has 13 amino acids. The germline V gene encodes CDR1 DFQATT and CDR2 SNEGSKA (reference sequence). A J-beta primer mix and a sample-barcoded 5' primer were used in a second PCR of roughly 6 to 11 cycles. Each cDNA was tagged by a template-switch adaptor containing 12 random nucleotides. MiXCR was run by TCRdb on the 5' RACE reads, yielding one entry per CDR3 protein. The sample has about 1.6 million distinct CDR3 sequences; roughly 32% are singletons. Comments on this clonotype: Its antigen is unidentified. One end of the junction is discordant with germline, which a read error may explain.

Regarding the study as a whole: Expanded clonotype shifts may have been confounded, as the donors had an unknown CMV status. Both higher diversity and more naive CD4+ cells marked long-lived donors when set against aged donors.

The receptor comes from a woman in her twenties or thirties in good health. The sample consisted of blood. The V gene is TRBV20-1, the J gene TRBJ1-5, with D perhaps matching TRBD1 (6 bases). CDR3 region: CSAYRDGNRPQHF. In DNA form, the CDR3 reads TGCAGTGCTTACAGGGACGGCAATCGGCCCCAGCATTTT.